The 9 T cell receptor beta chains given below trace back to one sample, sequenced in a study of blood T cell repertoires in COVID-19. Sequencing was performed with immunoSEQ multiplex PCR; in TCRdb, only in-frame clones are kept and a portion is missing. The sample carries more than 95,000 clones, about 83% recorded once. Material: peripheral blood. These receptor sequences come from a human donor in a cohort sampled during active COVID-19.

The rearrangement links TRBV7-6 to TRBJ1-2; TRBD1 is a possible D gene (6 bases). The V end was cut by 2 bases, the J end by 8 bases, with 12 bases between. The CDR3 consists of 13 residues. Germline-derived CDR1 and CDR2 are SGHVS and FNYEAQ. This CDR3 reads CASSLFGGAGYTF. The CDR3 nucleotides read TGTGCCAGCAGCTTATTTGGGGGCGCGGGCTACACCTTC.

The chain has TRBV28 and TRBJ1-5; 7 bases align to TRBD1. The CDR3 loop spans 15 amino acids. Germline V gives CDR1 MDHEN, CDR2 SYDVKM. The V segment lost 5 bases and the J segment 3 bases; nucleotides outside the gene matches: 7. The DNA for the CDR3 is TGTGCCAGCAGTGAGACAGGGTCACCCAATCAGCCCCAGCATTTT. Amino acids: CASSETGSPNQPQHF.

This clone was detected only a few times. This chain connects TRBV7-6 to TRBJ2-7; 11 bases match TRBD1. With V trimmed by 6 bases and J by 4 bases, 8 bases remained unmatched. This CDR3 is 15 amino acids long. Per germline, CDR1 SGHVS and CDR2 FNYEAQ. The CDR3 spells CASSQTGTGGYEQYF. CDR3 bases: TGTGCCAGCAGTCAGACCGGGACAGGGGGTTACGAGCAGTACTTC.

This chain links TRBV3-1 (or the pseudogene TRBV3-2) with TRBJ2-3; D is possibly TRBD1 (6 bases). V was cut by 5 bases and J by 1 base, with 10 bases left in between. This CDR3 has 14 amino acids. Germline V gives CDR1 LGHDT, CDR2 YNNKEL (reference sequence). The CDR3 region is CASSNRARTDTQYF. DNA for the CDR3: TGTGCCAGCAGCAACAGGGCGCGCACAGATACGCAGTATTTT.

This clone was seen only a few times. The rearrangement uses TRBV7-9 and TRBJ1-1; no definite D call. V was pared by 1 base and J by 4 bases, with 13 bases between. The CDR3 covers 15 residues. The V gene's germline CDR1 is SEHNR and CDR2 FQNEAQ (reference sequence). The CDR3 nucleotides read TGTGCCAGCAGCTTAGGGTTCCAGGAGGGCACTGAAGCTTTCTTT. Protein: CASSLGFQEGTEAFF.

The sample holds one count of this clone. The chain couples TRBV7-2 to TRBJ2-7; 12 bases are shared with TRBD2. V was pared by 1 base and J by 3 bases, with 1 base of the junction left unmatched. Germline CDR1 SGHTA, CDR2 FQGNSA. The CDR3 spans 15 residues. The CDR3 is CASSLGLAGVYEQYF. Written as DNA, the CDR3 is TGTGCCAGCAGCTTAGGACTAGCGGGAGTCTACGAGCAGTACTTC.

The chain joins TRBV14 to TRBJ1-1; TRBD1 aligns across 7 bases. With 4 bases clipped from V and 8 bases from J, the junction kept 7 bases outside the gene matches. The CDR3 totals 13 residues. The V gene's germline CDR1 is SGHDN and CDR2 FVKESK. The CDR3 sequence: CASSRGQVGEAFF. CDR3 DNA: TGTGCCAGCAGCCGCGGACAGGTGGGAGAAGCTTTCTTT.

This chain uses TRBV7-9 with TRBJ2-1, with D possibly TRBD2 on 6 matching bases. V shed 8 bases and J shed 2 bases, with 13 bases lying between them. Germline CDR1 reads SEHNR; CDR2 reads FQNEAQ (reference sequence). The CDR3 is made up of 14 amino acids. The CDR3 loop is CASLKGGTYNEQFF. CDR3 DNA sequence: TGTGCCAGCTTAAAGGGCGGGACCTACAATGAGCAGTTCTTC.

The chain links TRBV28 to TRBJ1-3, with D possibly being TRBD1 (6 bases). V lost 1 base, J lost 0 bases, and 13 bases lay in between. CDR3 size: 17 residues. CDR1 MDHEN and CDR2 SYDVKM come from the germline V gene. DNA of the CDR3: TGTGCCAGCAGTTTATCCAGGGGCGCTAACTCTGGAAACACCATATATTTT. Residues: CASSLSRGANSGNTIYF.